The T cell receptor beta chain under discussion was sequenced for a study of regulatory T cells in long-lasting Graves disease. In building TCR beta libraries, iRepertoire HTBI primers were used together with Arm-PCR of CDR3 regions. Each CDR3 protein gets one entry after TCRdb re-called the multiplex PCR reads with MiXCR. Here the sample spans some 470,000 distinct CDR3 sequences, around a fifth being singletons. This clonotype has ten or more counts. As yet, its antigen is unknown. CDR3 length equals 13 residues. Germline lookup yields CDR1 SQVTM and CDR2 ANQGSEA. V shed 7 bases, J shed 8 bases, and the junction held 11 bases outside the gene matches. Study results and caveats: In persistent patients, shared public clonotypes (more than 2,500) outnumbered those in new patients (almost 1,000). Authors noted too few samples as a limitation.

Time point of the sample: persistent/refractory GD, antithyroid drugs over 5 years with positive TRAb. RNA from PBMCs was the source of the TCR library. The material sequenced was peripheral blood mononuclear cells (PBMCs), taken when the disease was refractory, from a patient treated with antithyroid drugs. This TCR was sampled from a female donor with Graves disease. The chain links TRBV29-1 to TRBJ1-2; the match to TRBD1 covers 9 bases. The CDR3 here is CSAGSGQGRGYTF. CDR3 DNA sequence: TGCAGCGCGGGCTCAGGACAGGGGCGAGGCTACACCTTC.